The entry below gives a single TCR beta chain sequence along with its context. The antigen it binds to is not known. It has no much larger one-base neighbor in the sample; base qualities were not kept. In the germline V gene, CDR1 corresponds to SGHVS and CDR2 to FQNEAQ. Reading from cysteine to phenylalanine, the CDR3 counts 14 amino acids. Only the CDR3 region is kept as DNA, spanning 42 bases read in frame from base 1. At the junction V is shortened by 7 bases and J by 0 bases, with 13 bases in between. Each collaborating institution followed its own protocols to collect whole blood in K2EDTA tubes. For TCRbeta analysis, collaborator samples were shipped as frozen whole blood, as isolated PBMCs, or as DNA extracted from either sample type. The source of the sample is a study of blood T cell repertoires in COVID-19 (dated by TCRdb to the early 2020s). Notes on the research overall: Samples from collaborators originated in the United States, Italy and Spain and spanned both the acute and convalescent phases of COVID-19. Nearly every sample came with metadata listing a de-identified subject ID, COVID-19 status, age in years and sex. HLA class I and class II types, where available, came from metadata supplied by the sample provider rather than from assay-based typing. The repertoires were released in a freely available public database intended as a resource for research on the immune response to SARS-CoV-2. The material from the prospective study consisted of cDNA or gDNA derived from T cells, B-cell-depleted T cells, or PBMCs. The dataset comprised deeply sampled blood TCRbeta repertoires from subjects exposed to, actively infected with, or recovered from COVID-19. Samples came from the ongoing ImmuneRACE study (first 160 participants) plus 1,254 subjects from 6 global collaborators. General study outcomes and caveats: How much clinical and demographic metadata was included differed by source and by participant, and the metadata was provided uncurated.

The immunoSEQ Assay, a bias-controlled multiplex PCR, was used to amplify TCRbeta CDR3 regions from genomic DNA. The original pipeline was this. The number of nucleated cells in each sample was estimated from the amplification of reference gene primers within the assay. To quantify the absolute abundance of each unique TCRbeta CDR3 rearrangement, sequence reads were collapsed and filtered. For each sample, productive Simpson clonality was calculated by taking the square root of Simpson's diversity index across productive rearrangements. The immuneACCESS repertoire file appears here via TCRdb, limited to in-frame rearrangements. These files lack a portion of the clones; in checked studies, under half of the deficit traces to unresolved V genes, and the cause of the others is not known. The DNA gave D and trimming, while V, J and clone size come from that table. Across this sample there are roughly 170,000 clones, with approximately 80% seen only once. The ten largest clones take up around 6.8% of the sample.

The chain joins TRBV7-8 to TRBJ2-7, and possibly TRBD2, on 5 matching bases. The sample comprised peripheral blood. The TCR was taken from a human donor in a cohort sampled during active COVID-19. This receptor carries the CDR3 CASKDLRHSYEQYF. The DNA sequence is given as TGTGCCAGCAAGGACTTACGCCACTCCTACGAGCAGTACTTC.